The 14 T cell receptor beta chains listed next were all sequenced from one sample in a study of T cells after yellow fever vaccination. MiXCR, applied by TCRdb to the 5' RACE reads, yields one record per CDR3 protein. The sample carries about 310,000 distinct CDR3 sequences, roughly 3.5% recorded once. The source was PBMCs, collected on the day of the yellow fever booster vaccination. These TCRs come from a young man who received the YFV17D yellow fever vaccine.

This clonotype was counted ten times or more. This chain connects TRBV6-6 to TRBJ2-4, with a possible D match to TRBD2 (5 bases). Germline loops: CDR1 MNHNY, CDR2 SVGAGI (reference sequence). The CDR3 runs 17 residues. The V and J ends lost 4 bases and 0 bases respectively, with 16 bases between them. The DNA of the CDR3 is TGTGCCAGCAGTTTCCGGGAACTCCCCCTAGCCAAAAACATTCAGTACTTC. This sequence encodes CASSFRELPLAKNIQYF.

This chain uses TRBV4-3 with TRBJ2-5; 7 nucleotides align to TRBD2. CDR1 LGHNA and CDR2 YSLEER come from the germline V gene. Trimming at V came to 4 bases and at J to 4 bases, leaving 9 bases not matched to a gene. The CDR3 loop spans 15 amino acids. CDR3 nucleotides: TGCGCCAGCAGCCGGAACTGGGACTATCTAGAGACCCAGTACTTC. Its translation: CASSRNWDYLETQYF.

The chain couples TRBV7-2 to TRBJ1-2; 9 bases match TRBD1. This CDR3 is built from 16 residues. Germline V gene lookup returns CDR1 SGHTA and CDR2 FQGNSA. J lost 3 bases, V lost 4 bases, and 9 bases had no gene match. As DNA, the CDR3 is TGTGCCAGCAGCTCAATATACAGGGGGCGAGACTATGGCTACACCTTC. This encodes CASSSIYRGRDYGYTF.

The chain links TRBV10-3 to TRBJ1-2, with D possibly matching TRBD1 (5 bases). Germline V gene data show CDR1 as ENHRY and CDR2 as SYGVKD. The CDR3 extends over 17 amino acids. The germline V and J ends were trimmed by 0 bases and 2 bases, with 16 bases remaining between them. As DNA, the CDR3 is TGTGCCATCAGTGAGTCGGGACGGTCTGCTGAGAACTATGGCTACACCTTC. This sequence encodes CAISESGRSAENYGYTF.

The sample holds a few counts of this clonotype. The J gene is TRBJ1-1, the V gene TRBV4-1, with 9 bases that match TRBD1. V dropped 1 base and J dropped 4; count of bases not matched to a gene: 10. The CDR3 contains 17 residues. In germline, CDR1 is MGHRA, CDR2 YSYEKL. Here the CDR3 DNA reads TGCGCCAGCAGCCAAGGGGGCGCGGGACAGGGCCGCACTGAAGCTTTCTTT. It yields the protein CASSQGGAGQGRTEAFF.

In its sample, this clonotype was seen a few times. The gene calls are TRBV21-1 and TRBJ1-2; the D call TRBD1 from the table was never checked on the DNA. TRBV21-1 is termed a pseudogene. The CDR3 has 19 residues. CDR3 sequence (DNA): TGTGCCAGCAGGACTAACCCCCTCCGGACAGGGACGATAAACTATGGCTACACCTTC. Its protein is CASRTNPLRTGTINYGYTF.

The CDR3 nucleotides are TGTGCCAGCAGTCCCCGGACTAGCGGCTTTACCTACGAGCAGTACTTC. The encoded protein is CASSPRTSGFTYEQYF. The J gene is TRBJ2-7, the V gene TRBV6-1; 10 bases match TRBD2. V shed 5 bases and J 2 bases; nucleotides not matched to a gene: 9. The CDR3 is made up of 16 amino acids. Germline-derived CDR1 and CDR2 are MNHNS and SASEGT.

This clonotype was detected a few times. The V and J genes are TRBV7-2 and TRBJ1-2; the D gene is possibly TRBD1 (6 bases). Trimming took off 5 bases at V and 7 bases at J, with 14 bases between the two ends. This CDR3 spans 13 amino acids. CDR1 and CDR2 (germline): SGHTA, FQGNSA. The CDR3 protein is CASSDTGLGGYTF. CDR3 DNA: TGTGCCAGCAGCGATACAGGGTTGGGTGGCTACACCTTC.

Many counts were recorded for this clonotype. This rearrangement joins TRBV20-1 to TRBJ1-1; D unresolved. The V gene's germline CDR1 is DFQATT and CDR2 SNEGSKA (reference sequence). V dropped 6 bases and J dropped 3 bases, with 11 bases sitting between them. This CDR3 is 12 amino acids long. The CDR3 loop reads CSARPPDTEAFF. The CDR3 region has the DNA TGCAGTGCCCGCCCCCCAGACACTGAAGCTTTCTTT.

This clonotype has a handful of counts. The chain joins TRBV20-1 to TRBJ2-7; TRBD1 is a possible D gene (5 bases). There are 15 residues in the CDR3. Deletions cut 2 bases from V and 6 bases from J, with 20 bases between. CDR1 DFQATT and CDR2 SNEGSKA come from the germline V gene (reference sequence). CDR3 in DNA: TGCAGTGCTAGAAGGACACTGACGGAGTGTTGCGAGCAGTACGTC. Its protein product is CSARRTLTECCEQYV.

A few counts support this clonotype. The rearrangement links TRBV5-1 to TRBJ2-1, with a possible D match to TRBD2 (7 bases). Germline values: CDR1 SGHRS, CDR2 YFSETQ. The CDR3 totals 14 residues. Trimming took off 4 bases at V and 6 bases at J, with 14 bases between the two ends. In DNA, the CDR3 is TGCGCCAGCAGCGGGGGGGCTAATTTCAATGAGCAGTTCTTC. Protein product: CASSGGANFNEQFF.

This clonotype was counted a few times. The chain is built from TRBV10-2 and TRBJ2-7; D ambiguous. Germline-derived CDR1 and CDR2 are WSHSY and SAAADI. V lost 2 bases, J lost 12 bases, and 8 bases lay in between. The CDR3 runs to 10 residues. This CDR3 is CASSEGMPYF. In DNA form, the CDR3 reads TGCGCCAGCAGTGAGGGTATGCCGTACTTC.

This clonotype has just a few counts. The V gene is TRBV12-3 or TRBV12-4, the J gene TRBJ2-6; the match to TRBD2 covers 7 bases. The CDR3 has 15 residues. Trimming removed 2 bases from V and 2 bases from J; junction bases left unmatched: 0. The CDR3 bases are TGTGCCAGCAGTTTAAGCGGGACTGGGGCCAACGTCCTGACTTTC. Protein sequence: CASSLSGTGANVLTF.

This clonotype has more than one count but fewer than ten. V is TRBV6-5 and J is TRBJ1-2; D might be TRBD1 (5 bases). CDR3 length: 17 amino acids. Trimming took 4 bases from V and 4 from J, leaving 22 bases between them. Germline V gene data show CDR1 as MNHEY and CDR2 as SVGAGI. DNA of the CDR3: TGTGCCAGCAGTTCCCGCCGGGGCACTCTCAAAAGCTATGGCTACACCTTC. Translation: CASSSRRGTLKSYGYTF.